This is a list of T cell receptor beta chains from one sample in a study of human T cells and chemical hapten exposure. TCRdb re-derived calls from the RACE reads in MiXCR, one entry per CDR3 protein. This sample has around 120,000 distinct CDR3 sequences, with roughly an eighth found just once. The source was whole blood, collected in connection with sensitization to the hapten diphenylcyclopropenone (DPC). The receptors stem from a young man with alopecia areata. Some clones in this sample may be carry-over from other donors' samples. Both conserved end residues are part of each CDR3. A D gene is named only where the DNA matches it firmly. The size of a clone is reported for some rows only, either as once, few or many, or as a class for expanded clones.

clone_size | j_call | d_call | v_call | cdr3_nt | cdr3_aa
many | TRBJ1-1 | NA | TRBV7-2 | TGTGCCAGCAGCTCCTCGGGGAGCACTGAAGCTTTCTTT | CASSSSGSTEAFF
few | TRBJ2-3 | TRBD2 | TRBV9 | TGTGCCAGCAGCGTAGGTAGTAGCGGGGGAGATACGCAGTATTTT | CASSVGSSGGDTQYF
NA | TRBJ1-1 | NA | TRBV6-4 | TGTGCCAGCAGCGCCGATTGGCAGGGTATGTACACTGAAGCTTTCTTT | CASSADWQGMYTEAFF
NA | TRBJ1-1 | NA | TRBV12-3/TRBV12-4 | TGTGCCAGCAGTTTAGGTAGCCAAATGAACACTGAAGCTTTCTTT | CASSLGSQMNTEAFF
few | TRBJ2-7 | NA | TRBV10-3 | TGTGCCATCCGTGGACAGATCACCTACGAGCAGTACTTC | CAIRGQITYEQYF
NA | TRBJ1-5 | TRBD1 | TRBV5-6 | TGTGCCAGCAGCCCGGGACAGACCAATCAGCCCCAGCATTTT | CASSPGQTNQPQHF
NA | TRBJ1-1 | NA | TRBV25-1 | TGTGCCAGCAGGATGGACACTGAAGCTTTCTTT | CASRMDTEAFF
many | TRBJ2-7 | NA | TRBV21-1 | TGTGCCAGCAGCGCACAGTGCTCCTACGAGCAGTACTTC | CASSAQCSYEQYF
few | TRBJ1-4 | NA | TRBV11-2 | TGTGCCAGCAGCCAAACAGGGTTACGCGAAAAACTGTTTTTT | CASSQTGLREKLFF
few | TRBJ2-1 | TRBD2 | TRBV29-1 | TGCAGCGTTGAAGATACTGAGAAAGGACTAGCCGTACTTTCCTACAATGAGCAGTTCTTC | CSVEDTEKGLAVLSYNEQFF
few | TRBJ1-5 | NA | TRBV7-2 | TGTGCCAGCAGCCGACAGTATGGCAATCAGCCCCAGCATTTT | CASSRQYGNQPQHF
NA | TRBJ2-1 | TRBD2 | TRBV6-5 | TGTGCCAGCTGGTCCCTAGCGGGGGGGATTAACAATGAGCAGTTCTTC | CASWSLAGGINNEQFF
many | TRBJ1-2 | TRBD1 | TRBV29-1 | TGCAGCGTCAGACAGGGGGATAGTGGCTACACCTTC | CSVRQGDSGYTF
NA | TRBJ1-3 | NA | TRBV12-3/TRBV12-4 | TGTGCCAGCAGTTTGGGAGGCGGCTCCCTTGCCTCTGGAAACACCATATATTTT | CASSLGGGSLASGNTIYF
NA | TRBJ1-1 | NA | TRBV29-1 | TGCAGCGTCGACACAAGGGGGGGCAGCACTGAAGCTTTCTTT | CSVDTRGGSTEAFF
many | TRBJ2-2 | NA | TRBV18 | TGTGCCAGCTCACAAAACGGGGGACAGAACACCGGGGAGCTGTTTTTT | CASSQNGGQNTGELFF
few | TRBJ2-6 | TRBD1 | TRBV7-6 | TGTGCCAGCAGCAAAGGGACAGGGAGCTCTGGGGCCAACGTCCTGACTTTC | CASSKGTGSSGANVLTF
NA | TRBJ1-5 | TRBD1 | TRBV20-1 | TGCAGTGCTAACAGGGGGGCGGATTCGGAGCCCCAGCATTTT | CSANRGADSEPQHF
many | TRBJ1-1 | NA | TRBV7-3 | TGTGCCAGCAGCTTGACAGCGATGAACACTGAAGCTTTCTTT | CASSLTAMNTEAFF
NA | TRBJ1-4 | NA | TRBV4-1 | TGCGCCAGCAGCCAAGGGAGTCATAATGAAAAACTGTTTTTT | CASSQGSHNEKLFF
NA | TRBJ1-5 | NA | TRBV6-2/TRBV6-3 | TGTGCCAGCAGACTGGACAGCGTTAGCAATCGGCCCCAGCATTTT | CASRLDSVSNRPQHF
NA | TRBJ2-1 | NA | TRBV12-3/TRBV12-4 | TGTGCCAGCAGCCTCGCCAGGTCCTACAATGAGCAGTTCTTC | CASSLARSYNEQFF
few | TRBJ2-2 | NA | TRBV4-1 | TGCGCCAGCAGCCAAGTCTTGACAGTTCTATTTTCCGGGGAGCTGTTTTTT | CASSQVLTVLFSGELFF
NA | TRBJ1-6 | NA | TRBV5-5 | TGTGCCAGCTCAAAGACGGTTAACCTTAATTCACCCCTCCACTTT | CASSKTVNLNSPLHF
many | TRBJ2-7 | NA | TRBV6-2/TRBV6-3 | TGTGCCAGCAGTAAACACCTTCTAGCTTCAAGCTCCTACGAGCAGTACTTC | CASSKHLLASSSYEQYF
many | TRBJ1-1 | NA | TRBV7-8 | TGTGCCAGCAGCTTATTGATTTTTGAGCCGACATCCAGTAAGGACACTGAAGCTTTCTTT | CASSLLIFEPTSSKDTEAFF
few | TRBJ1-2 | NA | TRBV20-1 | TGCAGTGCTAGAACAGGGTTTTCGCACTATGGCTACACCTTC | CSARTGFSHYGYTF
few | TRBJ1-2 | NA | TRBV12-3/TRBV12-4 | TGTGCCAGCAGTCCGTATACAGGGACTACTCGGGGCTACACCTTC | CASSPYTGTTRGYTF
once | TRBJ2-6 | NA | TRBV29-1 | TGCAGCGTTGCCAGACTGATCTCTGGGGCCAACGTCCTGACTTTC | CSVARLISGANVLTF
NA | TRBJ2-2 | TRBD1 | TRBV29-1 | TGCAGCGTGGACAGGGGGGCCGGGGAGCTGTTTTTT | CSVDRGAGELFF
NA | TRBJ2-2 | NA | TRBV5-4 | TGTGCCAGCAGCTTAGGGACGGGATACACCGGGGAGCTGTTTTTT | CASSLGTGYTGELFF
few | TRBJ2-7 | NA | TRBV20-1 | TGCAGTGCTAGAAGACGGGACATCCTGTGGCAGTACTTC | CSARRRDILWQYF
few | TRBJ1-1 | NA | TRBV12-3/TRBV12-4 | TGTGCCAGCGCTATGAACACTGAAGCTTTCTTT | CASAMNTEAFF
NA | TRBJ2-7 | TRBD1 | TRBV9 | TGTGCCAGCAGCGTAGGCGTGACAGGGTGGTACGAGCAGTACTTC | CASSVGVTGWYEQYF
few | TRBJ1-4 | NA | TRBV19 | TGTGCCAGTACCCGGACAGCTAATGAAAAACTGTTTTTT | CASTRTANEKLFF
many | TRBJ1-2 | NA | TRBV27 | TGTGCCAGCAGAACGACAGCTAACTATGGCTACACCTTC | CASRTTANYGYTF
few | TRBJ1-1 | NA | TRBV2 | TGTGCCAGCAGTGAAGCAGGGGGCACTGAAGCTTTCTTT | CASSEAGGTEAFF
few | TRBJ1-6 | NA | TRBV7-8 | TGTGCCAGCAGCTTACTGAATCTAGACAGCTCACCCCTCCACTTT | CASSLLNLDSSPLHF
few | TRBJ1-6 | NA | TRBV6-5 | TGTGCCAGCAGTCAACGGTATAATTCACCCCTCCACTTT | CASSQRYNSPLHF
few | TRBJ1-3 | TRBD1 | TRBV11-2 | TGTGCCAGCAGCTCCCCTAGGGGGACAGGTTCTGGAAACACCATATATTTT | CASSSPRGTGSGNTIYF
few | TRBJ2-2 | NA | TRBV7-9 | TGTGCCAGCAGCTTAGTTATGACACAACCGAACACCGGGGAGCTGTTTTTT | CASSLVMTQPNTGELFF
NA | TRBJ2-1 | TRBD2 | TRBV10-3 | TGTGCCATCTTTGATAGCGGGGGGAAACATGAGCAGTTCTTC | CAIFDSGGKHEQFF
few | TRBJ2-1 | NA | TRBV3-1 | TGTGCCAGCAGCACCGGGACTCCCAATGAGCAGTTCTTC | CASSTGTPNEQFF
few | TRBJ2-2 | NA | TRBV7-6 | TGTGCCAGCAGCTCTTACATCTCGGTCGGGGAGCTGTTTTTT | CASSSYISVGELFF
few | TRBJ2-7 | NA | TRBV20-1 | TGCAGTGCTAGGAGGCAAACAGGGTACGAGCAGTACTTC | CSARRQTGYEQYF
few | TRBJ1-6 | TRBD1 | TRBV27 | TGTGCCAGCAGTTTAAGGGGGCAGGTGGGATCACCCCTCCACTTT | CASSLRGQVGSPLHF
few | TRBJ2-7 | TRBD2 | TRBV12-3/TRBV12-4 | TGTGCCAGCAGGAGAACCGTTGCGGGGGGGCCAGAGAGGGCCAGCTACGAGCAGTACTTC | CASRRTVAGGPERASYEQYF
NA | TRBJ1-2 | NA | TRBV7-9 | TGTGCCAGCAGCTTAGGGGCAGGCGATATTAACTATGGCTACACCTTC | CASSLGAGDINYGYTF
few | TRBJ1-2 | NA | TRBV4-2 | TGTGCCAGCAGCCAAGGGGAGTTCTATGGCTACACCTTC | CASSQGEFYGYTF
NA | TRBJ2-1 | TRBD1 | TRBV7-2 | TGTGCCAGCAGCCCGACCTCCGGGACAGCATACAATGAGCAGTTCTTC | CASSPTSGTAYNEQFF
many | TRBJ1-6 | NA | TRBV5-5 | TGTGCCAGCAGCTTGGGACAGAATTCACCCCTCCACTTT | CASSLGQNSPLHF
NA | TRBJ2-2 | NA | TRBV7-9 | TGTGCCAGCAGCTCATACGGGGAGCTGTTTTTT | CASSSYGELFF
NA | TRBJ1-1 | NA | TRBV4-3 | TGCGCCAGCAGCCAAGAAATACGGCTGAGCACTGAAGCTTTCTTT | CASSQEIRLSTEAFF
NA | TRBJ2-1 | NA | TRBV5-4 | TGTGCCAGCAGCTTGTCCCACGAGGATGAGCAGTTCTTC | CASSLSHEDEQFF
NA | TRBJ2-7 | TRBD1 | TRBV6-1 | TGTGCCAGCAGTGAAAGGAGAACAGGGGGTATCTCCTACGAGCAGTACTTC | CASSERRTGGISYEQYF
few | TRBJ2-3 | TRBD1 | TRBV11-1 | TGTGCCAGCTTGGGACAGGGGGCAGATACGCAGTATTTT | CASLGQGADTQYF
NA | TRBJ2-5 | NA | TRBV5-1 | TGCGCCAGCAGCTTGGGAGGCAGCATCCAAGAGACCCAGTACTTC | CASSLGGSIQETQYF
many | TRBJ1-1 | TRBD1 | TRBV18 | TGTGCCAGCTCACCCTTCTCCGGACAGGGGAGGAACACTGAAGCTTTCTTT | CASSPFSGQGRNTEAFF
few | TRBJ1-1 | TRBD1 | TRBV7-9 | TGTGCCAGCAGCGCCGGACAGGGGGCGCGAGCTTTCTTT | CASSAGQGARAFF